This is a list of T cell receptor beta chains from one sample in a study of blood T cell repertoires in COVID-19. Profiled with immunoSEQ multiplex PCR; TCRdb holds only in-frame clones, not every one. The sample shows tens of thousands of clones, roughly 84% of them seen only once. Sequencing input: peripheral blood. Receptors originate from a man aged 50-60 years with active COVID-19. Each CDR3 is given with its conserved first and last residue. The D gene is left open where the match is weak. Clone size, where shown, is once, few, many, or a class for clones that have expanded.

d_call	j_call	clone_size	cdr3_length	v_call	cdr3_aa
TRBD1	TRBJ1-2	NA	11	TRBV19	CASRQGNGYTF
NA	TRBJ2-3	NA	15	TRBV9	CASSPVPRGEDTQYF
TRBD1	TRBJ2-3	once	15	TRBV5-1	CASRIAGTGGDSGYF
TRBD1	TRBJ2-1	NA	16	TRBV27	CASSLDRIPGYNEQFF
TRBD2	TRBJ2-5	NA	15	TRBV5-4	CASSYSGAVQETQYF
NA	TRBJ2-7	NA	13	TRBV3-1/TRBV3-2	CASSQSGVGEQYF
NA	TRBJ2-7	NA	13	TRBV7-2	CASSLDPQVVKDF
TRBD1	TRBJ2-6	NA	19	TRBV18	CASSPRSAGGNSGANVLTF
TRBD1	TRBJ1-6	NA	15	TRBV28	CASSPIGTGRSPLHF
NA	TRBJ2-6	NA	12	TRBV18	CATRLGANVLTF
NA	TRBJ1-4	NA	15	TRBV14	CASSLVGGGQEKLFF
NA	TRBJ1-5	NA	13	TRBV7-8	CASSQGGRQPQHF
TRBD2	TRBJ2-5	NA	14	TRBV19	CATQTSGGRETQYF
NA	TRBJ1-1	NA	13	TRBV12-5	CASGLWATTEAFF
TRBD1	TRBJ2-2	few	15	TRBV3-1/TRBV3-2	CASSQVGTGPGELFF
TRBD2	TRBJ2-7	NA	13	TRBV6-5	CASSYRGGYEQYF
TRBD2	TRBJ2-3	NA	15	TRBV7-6	CASSLAGGSTDTQYF
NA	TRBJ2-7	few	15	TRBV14	CASSQETGTSYEQYF
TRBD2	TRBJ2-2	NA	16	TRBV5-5	CASSAGGGLAPGELFF
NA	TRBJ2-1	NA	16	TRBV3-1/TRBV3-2	CASSPTWGGAYNEQFF
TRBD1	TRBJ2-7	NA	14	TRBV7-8	CARGWDRINYEQYF
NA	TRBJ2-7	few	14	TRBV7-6	CASSPNRGPYEQYF
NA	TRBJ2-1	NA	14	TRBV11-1	CASSLAGAWDEQFF
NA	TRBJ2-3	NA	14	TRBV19	CASRRTVSTDTQYF
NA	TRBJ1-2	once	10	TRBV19	CASSRGGYTF
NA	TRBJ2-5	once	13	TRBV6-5	CASRPSGQETQYF
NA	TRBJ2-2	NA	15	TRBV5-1	CASSPTAKNTGELFF
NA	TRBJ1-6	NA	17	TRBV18	CASSPSTISSYNSPLHF
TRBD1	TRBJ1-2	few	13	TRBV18	CASSTQGVYGYTF
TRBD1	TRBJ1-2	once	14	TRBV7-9	CASRPGQGNYGYTF
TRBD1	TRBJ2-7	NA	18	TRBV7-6	CASSFHITGTGNIYEQYF
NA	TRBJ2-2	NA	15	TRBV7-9	CASSLGQPNTGELFF
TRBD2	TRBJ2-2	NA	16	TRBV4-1	CASSLAAGGPAGELFF
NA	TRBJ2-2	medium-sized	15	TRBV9	CASSAANGNTGELFF
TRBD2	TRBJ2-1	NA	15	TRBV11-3	CASSFSGGVYNEQFF
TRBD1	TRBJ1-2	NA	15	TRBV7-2	CASSPRTGGNYGYTF